One and the same sample provided the 23 T cell receptor beta chains below, sequenced in a study of blood T cell repertoires in COVID-19. Here immunoSEQ multiplex PCR was the method, and the copy in TCRdb shows in-frame clones only, minus some. There are about 77,000 clones in the sample; around 88% occur only once, and 6% to 7.5% lies in the top ten. The material sequenced was peripheral blood. These receptors were obtained from a woman older than 75 with acute or convalescent COVID-19.

The V call is TRBV19, the J call TRBJ1-5; D is possibly TRBD1 (5 bases). V shed 6 bases and J shed 7 bases, with 22 bases lying between them. The CDR3 loop spans 16 amino acids. Germline loops: CDR1 LNHDA, CDR2 SQIVND (reference sequence). Here the CDR3 reads CASSPQAGLWIQPQHF. The DNA of the CDR3 is TGTGCCAGTAGCCCCCAAGCGGGACTCTGGATCCAGCCCCAGCATTTT.

J is TRBJ1-2 and V is TRBV19; D gene unclear. CDR1 is LNHDA, CDR2 SQIVND, per germline (reference sequence). Trimming removed 9 bases from V and 4 bases from J, with 15 bases in between. The length of the CDR3 is 13 residues. For the CDR3, the DNA is TGTGCCAGCGGTCGTAGTGCCGCCTATGGCTACACCTTC. Translated: CASGRSAAYGYTF.

V and J are TRBV6-2 or TRBV6-3 and TRBJ2-3; D may be TRBD2 (6 bases). V lost 6 bases and J 2 bases, leaving 15 bases between the germline ends. The CDR3 extends over 15 amino acids. Germline CDR1 is MNHEY and CDR2 is SVGEGT. The chain's CDR3 is CASSPWRVNTDTQYF. As DNA, the CDR3 is TGTGCCAGCAGCCCCTGGAGGGTTAACACAGATACGCAGTATTTT.

The chain has TRBV20-1 and TRBJ1-2; D is undetermined. The CDR3 has 13 residues. The germline V gene encodes CDR1 DFQATT and CDR2 SNEGSKA (reference sequence). Trimming cost V 3 bases and J 3 bases, with 11 bases left between them. CDR3 region: CSASQSLDYGYTF. For the CDR3, the DNA is TGCAGTGCTAGTCAGAGCCTAGACTATGGCTACACCTTC.

V gene TRBV24-1 combines with J gene TRBJ2-7; D gene unclear. Germline assignment: CDR1 KGHDR and CDR2 SFDVKD. V gave up 8 bases and J gave up 2 bases, with 15 bases separating them. The CDR3 covers 14 residues. The CDR3, as DNA: TGTGCCACCATTCTGAGAGGTGCCACCTACGAGCAGTACTTC. Its translation: CATILRGATYEQYF.

The J gene is TRBJ1-6, the V gene TRBV7-9, with D possibly TRBD1 on 6 matching bases. Germline V gene lookup returns CDR1 SEHNR and CDR2 FQNEAQ (reference sequence). Trimming left V 4 bases short and J 8 bases short, with 18 bases between. The CDR3 has 16 residues. In DNA form, the CDR3 reads TGTGCCAGCAGCTCCGACCGACAGGCTACCCATTCACCCCTCCACTTT. This encodes CASSSDRQATHSPLHF.

The rearrangement joins TRBV4-1 to TRBJ2-3, with 9 bases that match TRBD1. Germline assignment: CDR1 MGHRA and CDR2 YSYEKL. Trimming removed 4 bases from V and 0 bases from J; junction bases left unmatched: 2. The CDR3 is 15 residues long. CDR3 sequence: CASSPGTGSTDTQYF. DNA for the CDR3: TGCGCCAGCAGCCCCGGGACAGGGAGCACAGATACGCAGTATTTT.

V usage is TRBV7-2 and J usage is TRBJ2-2, with TRBD2 identical over 7 bases. CDR1 SGHTA and CDR2 FQGNSA come from the germline V gene. Trimming at V came to 5 bases and at J to 0 bases, leaving 6 bases not matched to a gene. The CDR3 runs to 16 residues. CDR3 in DNA: TGTGCCAGCAGCCCCCGACTAGCAGCGAACACCGGGGAGCTGTTTTTT. Translated, it gives CASSPRLAANTGELFF.

This chain uses TRBV3-1 (or the pseudogene TRBV3-2) with TRBJ1-2; tentatively, D is TRBD1 (6 bases). This CDR3 region has 14 residues. The ends were cut back, 3 bases at V and 3 bases at J, with 11 bases in the middle. The germline V gene encodes CDR1 LGHDT and CDR2 YNNKEL (reference sequence). The CDR3, as DNA: TGTGCCAGCAGCCACGAGGGGGTCGACTATGGCTACACCTTC. Its protein product is CASSHEGVDYGYTF.

This clone came up once. The chain has TRBV18 and TRBJ2-3; TRBD2 matches 12 bases. The J segment lost 0 bases and the V segment lost 4 bases, leaving 8 bases of the junction unmatched. Germline V gene data show CDR1 as KGHSH and CDR2 as LQKENI. The CDR3 totals 18 residues. CDR3 in DNA: TGTGCCAGCTCACAAAGGACTAGCGGGGTCGCTAGCACAGATACGCAGTATTTT. It is translated as CASSQRTSGVASTDTQYF.

The genes are TRBV18 and TRBJ1-1, with 10 bases lining up with TRBD1. Germline V gene sequence: CDR1 KGHSH, CDR2 LQKENI. The CDR3 sequence is 15 residues long. J was trimmed by 0 bases and V by 3 bases; bases with no gene match: 1. The CDR3 DNA follows: TGTGCCAGCTCACCGGGACAGGGGATGAACACTGAAGCTTTCTTT. Translation gives CASSPGQGMNTEAFF.

The chain employs TRBV29-1 and TRBJ2-7, with a tentative D call TRBD2 (5 bases). The V gene lost 1 base and the J gene lost 5 bases, with 12 bases spanning the gap. Germline-derived CDR1 and CDR2 are SQVTM and ANQGSEA. This CDR3 comprises 13 residues. As DNA, the CDR3 is TGCAGCGTTGAAGTTGGGCTAGCTGACGAGCAGTACTTC. Amino acids: CSVEVGLADEQYF.

This clone was counted only a few times. This sequence joins TRBV7-2 and TRBJ2-7; 13 bases are a match to TRBD2. The CDR3 has 14 residues. CDR1 is SGHTA and CDR2 is FQGNSA in the germline V gene. J was trimmed by 9 bases and V by 4 bases; bases with no gene match: 6. The CDR3 nucleotides are TGTGCCAGCAGCTCAACTAGCGGGGGGGCCGGGCAGTACTTC. Amino acid sequence: CASSSTSGGAGQYF.

The chain has TRBV28 and TRBJ1-1; possible D gene TRBD1, 6 bases. Germline V gene lookup returns CDR1 MDHEN and CDR2 SYDVKM. This CDR3 is 16 amino acids long. V was shortened by 3 bases and J by 0 bases, with 14 bases between the two germline ends. This CDR3 is CASSFPGQLMNTEAFF. The CDR3, as DNA: TGTGCCAGCAGTTTCCCGGGACAACTCATGAACACTGAAGCTTTCTTT.

The chain carries TRBV3-1 (or the pseudogene TRBV3-2) and TRBJ1-5, with TRBD1 matching over 7 bases. The trim removed 5 bases at V and 5 bases at J, leaving 9 bases unmatched. Germline-derived CDR1 and CDR2 are LGHDT and YNNKEL (reference sequence). The CDR3 extends over 15 amino acids. The CDR3 DNA sequence: TGTGCCAGCAGCACCTCAAGGACAGGTTATCAGCCCCAGCATTTT. This gives the protein CASSTSRTGYQPQHF.

V gene TRBV5-3 combines with J gene TRBJ1-5; 7 bases align to TRBD1. TRBV5-3 is marked as an open reading frame, function uncertain. The J segment lost 7 bases and the V segment lost 4 bases, leaving 5 bases of the junction unmatched. The CDR3 covers 13 residues. The CDR3 protein is CARSRTGCQPQHF. Here the CDR3 DNA reads TGTGCCAGAAGCAGGACAGGTTGCCAGCCCCAGCATTTT.

This chain joins TRBV2 and TRBJ2-5, with D uncertain. The germline gives CDR1 SNHLY, CDR2 FYNNEI. Trimming pared 4 bases from V and 3 bases from J, leaving 9 bases between. CDR3 length equals 13 residues. The CDR3 DNA sequence: TGTGCCAGCAGTGGACGGAGAGAAGAGACCCAGTACTTC. This encodes CASSGRREETQYF.

The chain links TRBV16 to TRBJ1-1; 8 bases agree with TRBD1. V lost 0 bases, J lost 7 bases, and 10 bases stayed unmatched. Looked up from germline, CDR1 is KGHSY and CDR2 is FQNENV. CDR3 length: 16 amino acids. CDR3 nucleotides: TGTGCCAGCAGCCAATCCTCTAGGCAGGGGGCTAGTGAAGCTTTCTTT. This translates into CASSQSSRQGASEAFF. Combining the CDR3 with reference TRBV16 and TRBJ1-1 gives the whole variable domain GEEVAQTPKHLVRGEGQKAKLYCAPIKGHSYVFWYQQVLKNEFKFLISFQNENVFDETGMPKERFSAKCLPNSPCSLEIQATKLEDSAVYFCASSQSSRQGASEAFFGQGTRLTVV.

The chain links TRBV5-4 to TRBJ2-5; the D gene is possibly TRBD2 (5 bases). This CDR3 region has 14 residues. With 2 bases removed from V and 3 bases from J, the gap between germline ends came to 11 bases. The germline V gene has CDR1 SGHNT and CDR2 YYREEE (reference sequence). The CDR3 DNA reads as TGTGCCAGCAGCTTACGAGCGGCTAAAGAGACCCAGTACTTC. Amino acid sequence: CASSLRAAKETQYF.

V gene TRBV2 combines with J gene TRBJ2-1; 8 nucleotides agree with TRBD1. Trimming cost V 7 bases and J 4 bases; bases outside gene matches: 6. This CDR3 region has 14 residues. The germline CDR1 and CDR2 sequences are SNHLY and FYNNEI. The CDR3 spells CASKGQGGYNEQFF. CDR3 bases: TGTGCCAGCAAAGGACAGGGTGGGTACAATGAGCAGTTCTTC.

This chain uses TRBV5-5 with TRBJ1-4; tentative D call: TRBD1 (5 bases). CDR3 size: 14 residues. Per germline, CDR1 SGHKS and CDR2 YYEKEE (reference sequence). V gave up 4 bases and J gave up 5 bases, with 12 bases separating them. The CDR3 reads CASSLIGGNEKLFF. CDR3 bases: TGTGCCAGCAGCCTCATCGGGGGGAATGAAAAACTGTTTTTT.

The chain joins TRBV30 to TRBJ2-5, with 11 bases that match TRBD1. The CDR3 is 14 amino acids. Per germline, CDR1 GTSNPN and CDR2 SVGIG (reference sequence). Trimming took 2 bases from V and 5 from J; bases not matched to a gene: 4. This CDR3 is CAWSTGQGVETQYF. The CDR3 DNA is TGTGCCTGGAGTACGGGACAGGGGGTTGAGACCCAGTACTTC.

The rearrangement uses TRBV3-1 (or the pseudogene TRBV3-2) and TRBJ2-7, with D perhaps matching TRBD1 (6 bases). Germline V gene lookup returns CDR1 LGHDT and CDR2 YNNKEL (reference sequence). The length of the CDR3 is 14 residues. Trimming took off 0 bases at V and 3 bases at J, with 9 bases between the two ends. This CDR3 reads CASSQDGGNYEQYF. The DNA for the CDR3 is TGTGCCAGCAGCCAAGATGGGGGCAACTACGAGCAGTACTTC.